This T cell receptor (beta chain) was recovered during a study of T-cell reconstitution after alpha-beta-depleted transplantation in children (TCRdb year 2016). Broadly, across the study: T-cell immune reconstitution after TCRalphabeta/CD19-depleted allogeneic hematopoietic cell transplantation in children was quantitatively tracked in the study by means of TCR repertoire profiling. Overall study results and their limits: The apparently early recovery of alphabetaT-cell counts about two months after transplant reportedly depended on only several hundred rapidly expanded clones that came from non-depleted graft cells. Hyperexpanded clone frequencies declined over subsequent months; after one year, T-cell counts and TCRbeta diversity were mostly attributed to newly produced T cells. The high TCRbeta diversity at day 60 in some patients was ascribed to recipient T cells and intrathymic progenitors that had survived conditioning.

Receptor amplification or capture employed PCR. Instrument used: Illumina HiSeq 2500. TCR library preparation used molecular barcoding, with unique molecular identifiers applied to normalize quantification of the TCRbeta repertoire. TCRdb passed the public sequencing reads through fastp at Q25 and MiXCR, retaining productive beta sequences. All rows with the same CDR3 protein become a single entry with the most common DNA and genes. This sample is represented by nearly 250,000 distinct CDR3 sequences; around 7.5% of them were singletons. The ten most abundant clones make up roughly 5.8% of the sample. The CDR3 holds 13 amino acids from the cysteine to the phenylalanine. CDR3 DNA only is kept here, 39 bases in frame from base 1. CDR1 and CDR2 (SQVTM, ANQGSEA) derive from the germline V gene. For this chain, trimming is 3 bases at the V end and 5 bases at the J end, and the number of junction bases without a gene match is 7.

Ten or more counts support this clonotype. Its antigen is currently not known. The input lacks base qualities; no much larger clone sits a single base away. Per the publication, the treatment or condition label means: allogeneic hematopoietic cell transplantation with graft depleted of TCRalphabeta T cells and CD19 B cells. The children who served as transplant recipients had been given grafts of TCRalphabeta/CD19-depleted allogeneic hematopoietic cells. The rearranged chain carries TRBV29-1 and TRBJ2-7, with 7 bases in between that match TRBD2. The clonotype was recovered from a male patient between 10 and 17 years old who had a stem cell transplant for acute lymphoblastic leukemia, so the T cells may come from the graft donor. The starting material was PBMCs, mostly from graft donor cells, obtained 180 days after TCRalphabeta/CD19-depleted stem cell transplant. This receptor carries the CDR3 CSVELAGDHEQYF. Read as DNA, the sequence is TGCAGCGTTGAGCTTGCGGGAGACCACGAGCAGTACTTC.